Below are 19 T cell receptor beta chains sequenced from a single sample in a study of blood T cell repertoires in COVID-19. Only in-frame clones appear in the TCRdb table, and some are missing; sequencing was by immunoSEQ multiplex PCR. The sample holds tens of thousands of clones; about four fifths are singletons and the top ten take around 28%. Sequenced: peripheral blood. The origin of the receptors is a woman older than 75 with active or convalescent COVID-19.

This clone was observed a single time. CDR3 sequence: CASRSVRGLGTEAFF. CDR3 bases: TGTGCCAGCAGGTCGGTCAGGGGGCTTGGCACTGAAGCTTTCTTT. This chain joins TRBV2 and TRBJ1-1; 8 nucleotides agree with TRBD1. CDR3 length equals 15 residues. Losses at the gene ends were 6 bases for V and 4 bases for J; bases not matched to a gene: 10. From germline, CDR1 is SNHLY and CDR2 FYNNEI. Supplemented by reference TRBV2 and TRBJ1-1, the full variable domain reads EPEVTQTPSHQVTQMGQEVILRCVPISNHLYFYWYRQILGQKVEFLVSFYNNEISEKSEIFDDQFSVERPDGSNFTLKIRSTKLEDSAMYFCASRSVRGLGTEAFFGQGTRLTVV.

This chain links TRBV2 with TRBJ2-3; weak D call: TRBD2 (6 bases). Germline assignment: CDR1 SNHLY and CDR2 FYNNEI. The CDR3 spans 14 residues. Between the trimmed V and J ends, which lost 8 bases and 1 base, there was a span of 13 bases. The CDR3 spells CASGSGVGTDTQYF. The CDR3 DNA is TGTGCCAGCGGCTCGGGGGTAGGCACAGATACGCAGTATTTT.

The J gene is TRBJ2-7, the V gene TRBV27; the D is unclear. The V end was cut by 3 bases, the J end by 1 base, with 19 bases between. Germline V gene sequence: CDR1 MNHEY, CDR2 SMNVEV (reference sequence). The length of the CDR3 is 17 residues. The CDR3 bases are TGTGCCAGCAGTTTCCGTTTTAGAACGGCGGAATCCTACGAGCAGTACTTC. Encoded protein: CASSFRFRTAESYEQYF.

This clone was observed a few times. The V gene is TRBV7-2, the J gene TRBJ2-2; D is perhaps TRBD2 (6 bases). CDR1 and CDR2 from the germline V gene are SGHTA and FQGNSA. V lost 1 base and J lost 10, with 16 bases in between. There are 15 residues in the CDR3. The CDR3 nucleotides read TGTGCCAGCAGCTTAGTGGGACTCGCCCGCGAGGAGCTGTTTTTT. It codes for CASSLVGLAREELFF.

The chain combines TRBV19 with TRBJ1-3; TRBD1 might be the D (5 bases). Trimming removed 8 bases at V and 1 base at J, with 12 bases between. CDR1 is LNHDA, CDR2 SQIVND, per germline (reference sequence). The CDR3 runs 14 residues. CDR3 loop: CASSTGLSGNTIYF. The CDR3 DNA reads as TGTGCCAGTTCCACAGGTTTATCTGGAAACACCATATATTTT.

The chain has TRBV6-2 or TRBV6-3 and TRBJ2-7, with D possibly TRBD1 on 5 matching bases. V was cut by 5 bases and J by 0 bases, with 11 bases left in between. Germline lookup yields CDR1 MNHEY and CDR2 SVGEGT. The CDR3 has 14 amino acids. DNA for the CDR3: TGTGCCAGCAGTGACAGACACAGCTCCTACGAGCAGTACTTC. This sequence encodes CASSDRHSSYEQYF.

This clone was seen more than once but under ten times. This chain links TRBV29-1 with TRBJ1-1, with 10 bases fitting TRBD1. The CDR3 extends over 15 amino acids. Germline CDR1 and CDR2: SQVTM and ANQGSEA. Germline trimming cut 5 bases from V and 2 bases from J; bases unmatched to any gene: 8. CDR3 in amino acids: CSVPPRTGGNTEAFF. DNA for the CDR3: TGCAGCGTTCCACCGCGGACAGGGGGAAACACTGAAGCTTTCTTT.

The chain couples TRBV19 to TRBJ2-2; no reliable D call. Germline-derived CDR1 and CDR2 are LNHDA and SQIVND (reference sequence). V was clipped by 1 base and J by 2 bases, with 8 bases between them. CDR3 length equals 15 residues. In DNA, the CDR3 is TGTGCCAGTAGTATAGTGCAGAAAAACACCGGGGAGCTGTTTTTT. This translates into CASSIVQKNTGELFF.

The chain carries TRBV27 and TRBJ1-6; D is unresolved. The V and J ends lost 7 bases and 1 base respectively, with 14 bases between them. CDR1 and CDR2 (germline): MNHEY, SMNVEV (reference sequence). There are 16 residues in the CDR3. CDR3 DNA: TGTGCCAGCACCTATCTTGGAGGATCCTATAATTCACCCCTCCACTTT. This sequence encodes CASTYLGGSYNSPLHF.

The rearrangement joins TRBV2 to TRBJ1-5; 8 bases match TRBD1. CDR3 length equals 13 residues. J gave up 9 bases and V 6 bases, and 7 bases lay outside the gene matches. Germline values: CDR1 SNHLY, CDR2 FYNNEI. CDR3 loop: CASRDRVGGPQHF. DNA of the CDR3: TGTGCCAGCAGGGACAGGGTTGGTGGGCCCCAGCATTTT.

This clone has a single count. The chain couples TRBV12-5 to TRBJ1-4, with D possibly TRBD1 on 6 matching bases. Per germline, CDR1 LGHNT and CDR2 FRNRAP. CDR3 length: 14 residues. Trimming shortened V by 6 bases and J by 8 bases, and 16 bases separated the two germline ends. The CDR3 region is CASGKGGGKEKLFF. CDR3 sequence (DNA): TGTGCTAGTGGCAAAGGGGGGGGAAAGGAAAAACTGTTTTTT.

The chain employs TRBV20-1 and TRBJ2-5; maybe TRBD1 (6 bases). Trimming took off 5 bases at V and 4 bases at J, with 14 bases between the two ends. The CDR3 spans 13 residues. Germline V gene data show CDR1 as DFQATT and CDR2 as SNEGSKA (reference sequence). The CDR3 sequence is CSARDRFLETQYF. The CDR3 bases are TGCAGTGCTCGTGACAGGTTTTTAGAGACCCAGTACTTC.

V usage is TRBV6-2 or TRBV6-3 and J usage is TRBJ2-1; 8 bases map to TRBD1. J gave up 4 bases and V 4 bases, and 6 bases lay outside the gene matches. This CDR3 contains 15 residues. CDR1 is MNHEY, CDR2 SVGEGT, per germline. This CDR3 reads CASSSTGGGYNEQFF. CDR3 DNA sequence: TGTGCCAGCAGTTCTACAGGGGGAGGATACAATGAGCAGTTCTTC.

V is TRBV27 and J is TRBJ2-1; 8 bases agree with TRBD2. CDR1 is MNHEY, CDR2 SMNVEV, per germline (reference sequence). The CDR3 is 17 amino acids. The J segment lost 4 bases and the V segment lost 5 bases, leaving 13 bases of the junction unmatched. CDR3 amino acids: CASSIISGGGSYNEQFF. For the CDR3, the DNA is TGTGCCAGCAGTATTATATCGGGGGGGGGCTCGTACAATGAGCAGTTCTTC.

The chain uses TRBV19 and TRBJ1-2, with 8 bases matching TRBD1. The CDR3 totals 12 residues. The V and J ends lost 9 bases and 2 bases, in that order; junction bases with no gene match: 2. Germline V lookup: CDR1 LNHDA, CDR2 SQIVND (reference sequence). Here the CDR3 DNA reads TGTGCCAGCCGGACAGGGAACTATGGCTACACCTTC. It translates to CASRTGNYGYTF.

The rearrangement uses TRBV6-5 and TRBJ1-2, with D possibly being TRBD1 (6 bases). This CDR3 region has 13 residues. Germline V gives CDR1 MNHEY, CDR2 SVGAGI. V was trimmed by 1 base and J by 4 bases, leaving 7 bases between them. In DNA, the CDR3 is TGTGCCAGCAGTTACTGGGGGCCCTATGGCTACACCTTC. It specifies CASSYWGPYGYTF.

This clone showed up just once. The CDR3, as DNA: TGTGCCAGTAGCGAAGCTAGACAGTACTTAAACACCATATATTTT. This encodes CASSEARQYLNTIYF. This rearrangement joins TRBV19 to TRBJ1-3, with a weak D call TRBD1 (5 bases). CDR1 and CDR2 from the germline V gene are LNHDA and SQIVND (reference sequence). This CDR3 is built from 15 residues. The ends were cut back, 6 bases at V and 6 bases at J, with 18 bases in the middle.

Here the CDR3 reads CASSYSRRSGANVLTF. The CDR3 nucleotides read TGTGCCAGCAGTTACTCGAGGCGTTCTGGGGCCAACGTCCTGACTTTC. The V gene is TRBV6-5, the J gene TRBJ2-6, with D hard to call. The V gene lost 0 bases and the J gene lost 1 base, with 7 bases spanning the gap. This CDR3 comprises 16 residues. Per the germline V gene, CDR1 is MNHEY and CDR2 is SVGAGI.

The CDR3 DNA is TGTGCCAGCAGGGGCCGGGACTTTCAGTTCTTC. Its translation is CASRGRDFQFF. The J gene is TRBJ2-1, the V gene TRBV6-5, with TRBD2 as a possible D gene (6 bases). This CDR3 region has 11 residues. Per germline, CDR1 MNHEY and CDR2 SVGAGI. V was clipped by 6 bases and J by 13 bases, with 13 bases between them.